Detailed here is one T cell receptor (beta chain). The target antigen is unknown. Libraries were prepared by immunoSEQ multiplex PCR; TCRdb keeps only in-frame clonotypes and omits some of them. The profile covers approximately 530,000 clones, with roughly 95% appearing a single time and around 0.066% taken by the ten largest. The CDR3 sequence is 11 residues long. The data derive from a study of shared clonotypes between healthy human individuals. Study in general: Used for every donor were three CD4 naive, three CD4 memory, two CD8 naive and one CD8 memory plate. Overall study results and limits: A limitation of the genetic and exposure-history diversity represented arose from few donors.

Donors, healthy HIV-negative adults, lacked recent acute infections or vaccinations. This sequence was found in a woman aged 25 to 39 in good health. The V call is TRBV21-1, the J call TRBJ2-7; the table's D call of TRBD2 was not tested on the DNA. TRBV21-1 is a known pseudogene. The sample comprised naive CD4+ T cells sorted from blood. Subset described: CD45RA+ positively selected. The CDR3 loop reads CASSTRLCQYF. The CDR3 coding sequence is TGTGCCAGCAGCACCCGACTATGTCAGTACTTC.